The rows below give T cell receptor beta chains drawn from one sample of a study of cytomegalovirus exposure and HLA in healthy donors. Clones were sequenced by immunoSEQ multiplex PCR, and TCRdb holds only the in-frame ones, with some missing. The table lists tens of thousands of clones, 90% of them singletons. Sequenced: PBMCs. The source of these receptors is a woman aged 18-29 years in good health and CMV-seronegative. The CDR3 runs from the conserved cysteine through the conserved F or W. Each record gives: J gene, V gene, clone size, D gene, CDR3 DNA, CDR3 protein. A D gene is named only where the DNA matches it firmly. Size tells how often a clone was seen (once, few, many) or the class of an expanded clone, and some rows leave it out.

>TRBJ2-6|TRBV5-1|once|NA
TGCGCCAGCAGCTTGGCGGGGTTAGCTGGGGCCAACGTCCTGACTTTC
CASSLAGLAGANVLTF
>TRBJ1-2|TRBV10-2|NA|TRBD1
TGCGCCAGCAGTCCCTCGACAGGGTTTAACTATGGCTACACCTTC
CASSPSTGFNYGYTF
>TRBJ1-1|TRBV28|NA|NA
TGTGCCAGCAGTTTATGGTGGCCCCTCCTTATGAACACTGAAGCTTTCTTT
CASSLWWPLLMNTEAFF
>TRBJ2-1|TRBV28|NA|TRBD1
TGTGCCTGCCGCGGACAGGGAAAGTACAATGAGCAGTTCTTC
CACRGQGKYNEQFF
>TRBJ2-3|TRBV4-3|NA|TRBD2
TGCGCCAGCAGCCTTAGCGGGAGGGCCGAAGATACGCAGTATTTT
CASSLSGRAEDTQYF
>TRBJ2-2|TRBV7-9|NA|TRBD2
TGTTCCAGCAGCTCCCCGCAGGGCGGGGGACCCGGGGAGCTGTTTTTT
CSSSSPQGGGPGELFF
>TRBJ2-7|TRBV6-1|NA|NA
TGTGCCAGCATCCGCGTCTCCCGAGTGTGGGAGCAGTACTTC
CASIRVSRVWEQYF
>TRBJ2-7|TRBV2|NA|NA
TGTGCCAGCAGGGGAAAGACAGGTACTTCCTACGAGCAGTACTTC
CASRGKTGTSYEQYF
>TRBJ2-3|TRBV6-4|NA|NA
TGTGCCAGCAGTGGTGAGGGTGACACAGATACGCAGTATTTT
CASSGEGDTDTQYF
>TRBJ2-2|TRBV9|NA|TRBD2
TGTGCCAGCAGCGTAGCTACCGGGGGGGGAACCGGGGAGCTGTTTTTT
CASSVATGGGTGELFF